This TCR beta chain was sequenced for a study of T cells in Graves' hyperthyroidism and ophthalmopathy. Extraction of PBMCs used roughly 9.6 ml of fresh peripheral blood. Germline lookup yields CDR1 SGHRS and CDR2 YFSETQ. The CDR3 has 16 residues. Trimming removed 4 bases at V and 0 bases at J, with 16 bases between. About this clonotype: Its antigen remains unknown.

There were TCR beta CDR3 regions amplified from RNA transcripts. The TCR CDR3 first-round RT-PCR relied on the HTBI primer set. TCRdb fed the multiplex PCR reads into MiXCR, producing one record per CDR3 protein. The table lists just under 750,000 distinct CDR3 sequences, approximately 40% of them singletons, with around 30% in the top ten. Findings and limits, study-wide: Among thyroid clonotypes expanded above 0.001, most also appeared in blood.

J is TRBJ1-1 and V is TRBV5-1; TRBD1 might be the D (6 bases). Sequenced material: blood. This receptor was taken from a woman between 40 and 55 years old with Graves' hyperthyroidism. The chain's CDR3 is CASSPGHLLVNTEAFF. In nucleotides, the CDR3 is TGCGCCAGCAGCCCGGGACATCTGTTAGTGAACACTGAAGCTTTCTTT.